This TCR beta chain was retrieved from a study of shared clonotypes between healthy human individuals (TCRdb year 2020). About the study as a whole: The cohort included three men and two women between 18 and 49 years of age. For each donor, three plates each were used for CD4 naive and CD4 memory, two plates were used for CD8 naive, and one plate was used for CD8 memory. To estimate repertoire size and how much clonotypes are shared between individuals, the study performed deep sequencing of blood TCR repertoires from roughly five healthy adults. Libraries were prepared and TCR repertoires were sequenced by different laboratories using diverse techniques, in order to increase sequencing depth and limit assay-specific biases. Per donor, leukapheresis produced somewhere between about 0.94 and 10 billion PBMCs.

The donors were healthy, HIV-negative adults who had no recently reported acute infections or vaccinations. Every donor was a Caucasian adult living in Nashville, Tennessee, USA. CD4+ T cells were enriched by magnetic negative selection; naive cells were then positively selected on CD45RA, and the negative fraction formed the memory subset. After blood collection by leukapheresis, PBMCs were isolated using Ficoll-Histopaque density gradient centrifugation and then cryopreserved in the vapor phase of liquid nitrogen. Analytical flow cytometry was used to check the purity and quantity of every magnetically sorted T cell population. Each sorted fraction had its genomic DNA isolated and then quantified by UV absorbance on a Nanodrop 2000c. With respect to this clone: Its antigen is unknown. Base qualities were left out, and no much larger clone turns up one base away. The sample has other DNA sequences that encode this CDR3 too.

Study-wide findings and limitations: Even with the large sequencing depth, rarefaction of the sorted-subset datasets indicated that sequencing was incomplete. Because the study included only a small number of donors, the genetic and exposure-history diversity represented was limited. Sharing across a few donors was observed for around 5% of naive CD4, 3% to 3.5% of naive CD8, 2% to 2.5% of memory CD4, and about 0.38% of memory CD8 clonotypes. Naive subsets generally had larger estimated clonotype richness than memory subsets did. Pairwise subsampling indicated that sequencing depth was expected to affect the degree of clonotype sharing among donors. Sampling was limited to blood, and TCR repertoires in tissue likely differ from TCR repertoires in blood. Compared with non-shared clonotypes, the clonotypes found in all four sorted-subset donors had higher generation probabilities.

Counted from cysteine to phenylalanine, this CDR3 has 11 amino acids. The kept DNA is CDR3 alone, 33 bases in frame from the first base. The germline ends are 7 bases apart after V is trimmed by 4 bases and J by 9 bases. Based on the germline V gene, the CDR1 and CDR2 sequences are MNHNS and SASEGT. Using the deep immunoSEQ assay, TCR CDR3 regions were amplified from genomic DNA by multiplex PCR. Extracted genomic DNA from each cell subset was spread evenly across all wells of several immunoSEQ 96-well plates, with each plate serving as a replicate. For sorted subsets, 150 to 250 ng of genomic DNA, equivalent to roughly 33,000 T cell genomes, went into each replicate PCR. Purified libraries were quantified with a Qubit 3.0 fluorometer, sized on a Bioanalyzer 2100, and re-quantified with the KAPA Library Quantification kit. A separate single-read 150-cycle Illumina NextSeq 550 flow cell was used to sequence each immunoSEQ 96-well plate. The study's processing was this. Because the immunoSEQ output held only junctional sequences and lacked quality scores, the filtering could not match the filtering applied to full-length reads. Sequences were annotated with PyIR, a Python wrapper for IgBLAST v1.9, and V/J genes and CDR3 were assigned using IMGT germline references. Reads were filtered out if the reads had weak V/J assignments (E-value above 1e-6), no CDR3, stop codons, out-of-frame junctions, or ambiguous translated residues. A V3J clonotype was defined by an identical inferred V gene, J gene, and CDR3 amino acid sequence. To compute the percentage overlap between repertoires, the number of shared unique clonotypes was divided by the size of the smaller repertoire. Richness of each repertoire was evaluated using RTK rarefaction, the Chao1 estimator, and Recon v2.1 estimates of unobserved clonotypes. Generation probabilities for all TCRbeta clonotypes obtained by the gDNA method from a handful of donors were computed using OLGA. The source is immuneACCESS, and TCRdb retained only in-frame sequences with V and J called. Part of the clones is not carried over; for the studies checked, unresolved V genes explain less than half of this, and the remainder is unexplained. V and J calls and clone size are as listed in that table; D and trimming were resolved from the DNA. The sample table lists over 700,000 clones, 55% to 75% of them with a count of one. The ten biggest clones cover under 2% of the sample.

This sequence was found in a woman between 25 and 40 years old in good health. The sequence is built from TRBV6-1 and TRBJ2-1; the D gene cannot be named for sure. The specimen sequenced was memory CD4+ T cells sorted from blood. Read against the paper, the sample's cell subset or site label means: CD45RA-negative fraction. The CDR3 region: CASSGGTEQFF. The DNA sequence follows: TGTGCCAGCAGTGGTGGTACTGAGCAGTTCTTC.